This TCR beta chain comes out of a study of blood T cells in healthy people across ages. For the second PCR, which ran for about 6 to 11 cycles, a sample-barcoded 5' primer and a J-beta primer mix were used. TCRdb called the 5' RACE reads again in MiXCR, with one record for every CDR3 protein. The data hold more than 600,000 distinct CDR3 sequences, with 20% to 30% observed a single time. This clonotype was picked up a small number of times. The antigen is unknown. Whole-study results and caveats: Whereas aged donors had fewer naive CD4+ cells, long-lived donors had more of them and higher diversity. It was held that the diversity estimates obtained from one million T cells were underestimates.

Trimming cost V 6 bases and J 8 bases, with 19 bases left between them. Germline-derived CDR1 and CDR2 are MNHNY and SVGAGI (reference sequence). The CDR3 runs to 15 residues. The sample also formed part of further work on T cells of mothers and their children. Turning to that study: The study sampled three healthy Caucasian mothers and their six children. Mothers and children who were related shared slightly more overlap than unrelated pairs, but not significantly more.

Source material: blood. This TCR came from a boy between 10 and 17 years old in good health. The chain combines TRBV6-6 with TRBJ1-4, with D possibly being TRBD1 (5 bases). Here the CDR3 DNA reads TGTGCCAGCAGCCCCATTGTGGGGCGAGGGGAAAAACTGTTTTTT. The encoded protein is CASSPIVGRGEKLFF.